The next 27 T cell receptor beta chains were all read from a single sample in a study of OX40 agonist ivuxolimab in advanced cancers. The table came from immunoSEQ multiplex PCR; TCRdb's copy has only in-frame clones and leaves some out. This sample has about 91,000 clones, with 80% to 90% found just once. The material was CD4+ or CD8+ T cells sorted from blood, obtained in a trial of the OX40 agonist ivuxolimab. These receptors all come from an adult with an advanced solid tumor such as melanoma, head and neck, liver or kidney cancer.

The chain uses TRBV5-6 and TRBJ1-3; no clear D gene. The germline V and J ends were trimmed by 1 base and 0 bases, with 5 bases remaining between them. Germline CDR1 reads SGHDT; CDR2 reads YYEEEE. The CDR3 spans 14 residues. Here the CDR3 reads CASSLSSSGNTIYF. In DNA form, the CDR3 reads TGTGCCAGCAGCTTGAGCAGCTCTGGAAACACCATATATTTT.

This chain connects TRBV5-1 to TRBJ2-7; D possibly uses TRBD1 or TRBD2 (6 bases each). CDR1 is SGHRS, CDR2 YFSETQ, per germline. V was clipped by 4 bases and J by 0 bases, with 17 bases between them. The CDR3 runs to 16 residues. The CDR3 is CASSRQEGGLSYEQYF. The CDR3, as DNA: TGCGCCAGCAGCCGACAGGAGGGAGGTCTCTCCTACGAGCAGTACTTC.

CDR3 amino acids: CASSVSGRAYEQYF. In DNA, the CDR3 is TGTGCCAGCAGTGTTAGCGGGAGGGCCTACGAGCAGTACTTC. The J gene is TRBJ2-7, the V gene TRBV28; 11 bases map to TRBD2. The CDR3 spans 14 residues. With V trimmed by 5 bases and J by 2 bases, 2 bases remained unmatched. CDR1 and CDR2 (germline): MDHEN, SYDVKM. Filled out from reference TRBV28 and TRBJ2-7, the complete variable domain reads DVKVTQSSRYLVKRTGEKVFLECVQDMDHENMFWYRQDPGLGLRLIYFSYDVKMKEKGDIPEGYSVSREKKERFSLILESASTNQTSMYLCASSVSGRAYEQYFGPGTRLTVT.

A word on this clone: This specimen includes other DNA sequences encoding the same CDR3. This rearrangement joins TRBV19 to TRBJ1-2, with TRBD1 matching 7 bases. Germline values: CDR1 LNHDA, CDR2 SQIVND (reference sequence). Trimming removed 4 bases from V and 5 bases from J; junction bases left unmatched: 4. CDR3 size: 13 residues. The DNA of the CDR3 is TGTGCCAGTAGTACCAGACAGGGATATGGCTACACCTTC. Translating gives CASSTRQGYGYTF. The whole variable domain, remainder taken from reference TRBV19 and TRBJ1-2, is DGGITQSPKYLFRKEGQNVTLSCEQNLNHDAMYWYRQDPGQGLRLIYYSQIVNDFQKGDIAEGYSVSREKKESFPLTVTSAQKNPTAFYLCASSTRQGYGYTFGSGTRLTVV.

The rearrangement joins TRBV5-6 to TRBJ2-1; tentatively, D is TRBD1 (5 bases). Trimming shortened V by 0 bases and J by 4 bases, and 8 bases separated the two germline ends. The CDR3 contains 14 residues. CDR1 and CDR2 from the germline V gene are SGHDT and YYEEEE. CDR3 amino acids: CASSLVSGYNEQFF. Here the CDR3 DNA reads TGTGCCAGCAGCTTGGTCTCAGGGTACAATGAGCAGTTCTTC.

The chain carries TRBV15 and TRBJ2-1; D ambiguous. Germline CDR1 LNHNV, CDR2 YYDKDF (reference sequence). The CDR3 loop spans 13 amino acids. V gave up 3 bases and J gave up 4 bases, with 7 bases separating them. The CDR3 region has the DNA TGTGCCACCAGCAGGGATTATTACAATGAGCAGTTCTTC. The encoded protein is CATSRDYYNEQFF. The variable domain in full, completed from reference TRBV15 and TRBJ2-1, reads DAMVIQNPRYQVTQFGKPVTLSCSQTLNHNVMYWYQQKSSQAPKLLFHYYDKDFNNEADTPDNFQSRRPNTSFCFLDIRSPGLGDTAMYLCATSRDYYNEQFFGPGTRLTVL.

This chain uses TRBV19 with TRBJ2-5; no definite D call. The length of the CDR3 is 14 residues. V lost 5 bases to trimming and J lost 4 bases, with 14 bases between them. CDR1 is LNHDA and CDR2 is SQIVND in the germline V gene (reference sequence). CDR3 sequence (DNA): TGTGCCAGTAGTTCGACTGTGACCAGAGAGACCCAGTACTTC. Its translation: CASSSTVTRETQYF.

This chain joins TRBV27 and TRBJ1-4; no reliable D call. Germline CDR1 reads MNHEY; CDR2 reads SMNVEV (reference sequence). The CDR3 runs to 15 residues. V shed 6 bases and J shed 0 bases, with 11 bases lying between them. CDR3 coding DNA: TGTGCCAGCAGCCCCCTTTTTGCAACTAATGAAAAACTGTTTTTT. Translating it yields CASSPLFATNEKLFF.

The V gene is TRBV10-1, the J gene TRBJ2-2, with 11 bases matching TRBD1. V gave up 3 bases and J gave up 5 bases; unmatched junction bases: 8. This CDR3 is built from 17 residues. The germline V gene has CDR1 WNHNN and CDR2 SYGVQD (reference sequence). This CDR3 reads CASSEYPGTGGTGELFF. Written as DNA, the CDR3 is TGCGCCAGCAGTGAATACCCCGGGACAGGGGGAACCGGGGAGCTGTTTTTT.

The V gene is TRBV10-3, the J gene TRBJ1-1; 7 bases are shared with TRBD1. Trimming took 6 bases from V and 1 from J; bases not matched to a gene: 8. The CDR3 has 15 amino acids. Germline V gives CDR1 ENHRY, CDR2 SYGVKD. Here the CDR3 DNA reads TGTGCCATCAGACCATGGACAGGCCAGAACACTGAAGCTTTCTTT. It yields the protein CAIRPWTGQNTEAFF.

CDR3 sequence reads: CASSRDREGGEAFF. The CDR3 nucleotides are TGTGCCAGTAGTCGGGACAGGGAAGGTGGTGAAGCTTTCTTT. The chain employs TRBV19 and TRBJ1-1; 9 positions agree with TRBD1. CDR1 and CDR2 (germline): LNHDA, SQIVND (reference sequence). V gave up 5 bases and J gave up 7 bases; unmatched junction bases: 8. The CDR3 is made up of 14 amino acids.

The gene calls are TRBV27 and TRBJ1-3, with a tentative D call TRBD1 (5 bases). V was shortened by 5 bases and J by 4 bases, with 18 bases between the two germline ends. The CDR3 totals 16 residues. CDR1 and CDR2 (germline): MNHEY, SMNVEV (reference sequence). CDR3 DNA: TGTGCCAGCAGTCGTAAAGCTCTGGGGGAAGGAAACACCATATATTTT. Translating it yields CASSRKALGEGNTIYF.

The chain carries TRBV5-6 and TRBJ2-1; 7 bases align to TRBD2. Germline V CDR1 and CDR2: SGHDT, YYEEEE. V lost 0 bases to trimming and J lost 3 bases; unmatched junction nucleotides: 3. CDR3 length: 15 residues. For the CDR3, the DNA is TGTGCCAGCAGCTTGGGCGGGAGCCGCTACAATGAGCAGTTCTTC. It yields the protein CASSLGGSRYNEQFF.

The rearrangement joins TRBV19 to TRBJ1-5; D ambiguous. The ends were cut back, 7 bases at V and 1 base at J, with 11 bases in the middle. The CDR3 sequence is 14 residues long. Germline CDR1 and CDR2: LNHDA and SQIVND (reference sequence). The CDR3 is CASTTMGSNQPQHF. In DNA, the CDR3 is TGTGCCAGTACCACAATGGGGAGCAATCAGCCCCAGCATTTT.

The chain uses TRBV30 and TRBJ2-4; D not certain. The CDR3 extends over 13 amino acids. CDR1 is GTSNPN, CDR2 SVGIG, per germline (reference sequence). Deletions cut 3 bases from V and 4 bases from J, with 10 bases between. CDR3 sequence (DNA): TGTGCCTGGAGCGATCCTCCTAAAAACATTCAGTACTTC. Its translation: CAWSDPPKNIQYF.

The V and J genes are TRBV5-1 and TRBJ2-1, with 12 nucleotides matching TRBD2. The CDR3 sequence is 15 residues long. Germline V lookup: CDR1 SGHRS, CDR2 YFSETQ. Trimming cost V 4 bases and J 8 bases; bases outside gene matches: 7. The CDR3, as DNA: TGCGCCAGCAGCCTGACTAGCGGGAGATTCGATGAGCAGTTCTTC. Translating it yields CASSLTSGRFDEQFF. The full variable domain, with the rest looked up from reference TRBV5-1 and TRBJ2-1, is KAGVTQTPRYLIKTRGQQVTLSCSPISGHRSVSWYQQTPGQGLQFLFEYFSETQRNKGNFPGRFSGRQFSNSRSEMNVSTLELGDSALYLCASSLTSGRFDEQFFGPGTRLTVL.

V gene TRBV27 combines with J gene TRBJ1-5; no clear D gene. Germline V lookup: CDR1 MNHEY, CDR2 SMNVEV (reference sequence). Trimming took off 5 bases at V and 1 base at J, with 9 bases between the two ends. The CDR3 is made up of 14 amino acids. The CDR3 spells CASSPSTSNQPQHF. The CDR3 region has the DNA TGTGCCAGCAGTCCCAGTACAAGCAATCAGCCCCAGCATTTT.

CDR3 nucleotide sequence: TGTGCCAGCAGCTTAGCAGGGGAGGGTCAGCCCCAGCATTTT. Amino acids: CASSLAGEGQPQHF. The chain recombines TRBV11-2 with TRBJ1-5, with D tentatively TRBD1 (6 bases). With 1 base removed from V and 6 bases from J, the gap between germline ends came to 10 bases. Germline V gene sequence: CDR1 SGHAT, CDR2 FQNNGV. This CDR3 spans 14 amino acids.

This chain connects TRBV2 to TRBJ2-3; D is unclear. The CDR3 contains 11 residues. The V gene lost 3 bases and the J gene lost 14 bases, with 12 bases spanning the gap. Per germline, CDR1 SNHLY and CDR2 FYNNEI. CDR3 DNA: TGTGCCAGCAGTGAGTCCAGATCGACGTATTTT. Translation: CASSESRSTYF.

The rearrangement links TRBV7-3 to TRBJ2-1, with a weak D call TRBD1 (6 bases). The V and J ends lost 5 bases and 10 bases respectively, with 12 bases between them. The CDR3 is 12 residues long. CDR1 and CDR2 (germline): SGHTA, FQGTGA. CDR3 in DNA: TGTGCCAGCAGCCTCGGTGGGGGCGAGCAGTTCTTC. Translating it yields CASSLGGGEQFF.

V is TRBV28 and J is TRBJ1-1; D is undetermined. The CDR3 spans 15 residues. Trimming pared 1 base from V and 4 bases from J, leaving 13 bases between. Germline assignment: CDR1 MDHEN and CDR2 SYDVKM. CDR3 sequence (DNA): TGTGCCAGCAGTTTATATGCAGGACCCGGCACTGAAGCTTTCTTT. It yields the protein CASSLYAGPGTEAFF.

The V and J genes are TRBV7-2 and TRBJ2-5, with 8 positions matching TRBD2. Trimming at V came to 5 bases and at J to 7 bases, leaving 6 bases not matched to a gene. CDR1 SGHTA and CDR2 FQGNSA come from the germline V gene. The CDR3 sequence is 13 residues long. Here the CDR3 DNA reads TGTGCCAGCAGCGGACTAGCCGCCAGGACCCAGTACTTC. Amino acid sequence: CASSGLAARTQYF.

This clone was observed a single time. The gene calls are TRBV23-1 and TRBJ1-1; no clear D gene. TRBV23-1 is classed as an ORF, of uncertain function. The CDR3 is 14 amino acids. Between the trimmed V and J ends, which lost 6 bases and 4 bases, there was a span of 15 bases. The chain's CDR3 is CASSCKGMGTEAFF. The CDR3 DNA reads as TGCGCCAGCAGCTGTAAGGGTATGGGCACTGAAGCTTTCTTT.

The chain links TRBV28 to TRBJ2-7; perhaps D is TRBD1 or TRBD2 (5 bases each). Germline V gene sequence: CDR1 MDHEN, CDR2 SYDVKM. V lost 2 bases, J lost 2 bases, and 7 bases lay in between. CDR3 length: 13 residues. The CDR3 coding sequence is TGTGCCAGCAGTTTACCGGGACCCTACGAGCAGTACTTC. It translates to CASSLPGPYEQYF.

This chain joins TRBV19 and TRBJ2-3, with TRBD2 matching 7 bases. Germline loops: CDR1 LNHDA, CDR2 SQIVND (reference sequence). The J segment lost 2 bases and the V segment lost 5 bases, leaving 4 bases of the junction unmatched. The CDR3 has 14 residues. The DNA for the CDR3 is TGTGCCAGTAGTCGACTAGCTTTCACAGATACGCAGTATTTT. This codes for CASSRLAFTDTQYF.

The V call is TRBV6-1, the J call TRBJ2-7; D is ambiguous. V was pared by 7 bases and J by 4 bases, with 5 bases between. Germline values: CDR1 MNHNS, CDR2 SASEGT. The CDR3 runs 10 residues. The CDR3 bases are TGTGCCAGCACGTTATACGAGCAGTACTTC. It encodes CASTLYEQYF.

To note about this clone: Other DNA sequences in the same sample also yield this CDR3. This chain links TRBV18 with TRBJ1-1; D unclear. V was trimmed by 2 bases and J by 1 base, leaving 5 bases between them. This CDR3 region has 13 residues. The germline V gene encodes CDR1 KGHSH and CDR2 LQKENI. This chain's CDR3 is CASSPGANTEAFF. CDR3 nucleotide sequence: TGTGCCAGCTCACCAGGCGCGAACACTGAAGCTTTCTTT.